Below, 20 T cell receptor beta chains from the same sample are listed, as sequenced in a study of CD8 T cells in Susac syndrome. Reverse transcription of about 0.45 to 1 ug RNA was performed with random hexamers. Via MiXCR, TCRdb re-called the immunoSEQ multiplex PCR reads, giving one row per CDR3 protein. This sample has about 120,000 distinct CDR3 sequences, with approximately 94% found just once. The material sequenced was CD4+ T cells from PBMCs. The receptors come from a human donor in good health.

This clonotype was counted between two and nine times. The chain couples TRBV5-1 to TRBJ2-2; no definite D call. Between the trimmed V and J ends, which lost 4 bases and 0 bases, there was a span of 13 bases. CDR1 SGHRS and CDR2 YFSETQ come from the germline V gene. The CDR3 is 16 residues long. The CDR3 spells CASSPGRSTNTGELFF. Written as DNA, the CDR3 is TGCGCCAGCAGCCCCGGACGGAGTACGAACACCGGGGAGCTGTTTTTT.

A few counts support this clonotype. The chain employs TRBV14 and TRBJ1-6, with unresolved D. V dropped 1 base and J dropped 9 bases, with 7 bases sitting between them. Germline V gene sequence: CDR1 SGHDN, CDR2 FVKESK. The CDR3 runs to 13 residues. CDR3 in DNA: TGTGCCAGCAGCCAAGGTCTTTCTTCACCCCTCCACTTT. Translating it yields CASSQGLSSPLHF.

The chain uses TRBV6-1 and TRBJ1-4; the match to TRBD1 covers 9 bases. The CDR3 runs to 15 residues. In germline, CDR1 is MNHNS, CDR2 SASEGT. Trimming at V came to 2 bases and at J to 8 bases, leaving 6 bases not matched to a gene. CDR3 protein: CASSERDREWEKLFF. In DNA form, the CDR3 reads TGTGCCAGCAGTGAAAGGGACAGGGAATGGGAAAAACTGTTTTTT.

This clonotype occurred once. The V gene is TRBV29-1, the J gene TRBJ1-1; 7 bases are a match to TRBD1. CDR1 is SQVTM and CDR2 is ANQGSEA in the germline V gene. The CDR3 runs 13 residues. Germline trimming cut 7 bases from V and 4 bases from J; bases unmatched to any gene: 9. CDR3 region: CSAEKTGSTEAFF. In DNA form, the CDR3 reads TGCAGCGCAGAAAAGACAGGGAGCACTGAAGCTTTCTTT.

V is TRBV6-2 or TRBV6-3 and J is TRBJ2-7, with 10 bases lining up with TRBD2. The CDR3 consists of 15 residues. From germline, CDR1 is MNHEY and CDR2 SVGEGT. The ends lost 5 bases at V and 4 bases at J; junction bases unmatched: 8. The chain's CDR3 is CASSKRLAGPYEQYF. Written as DNA, the CDR3 is TGTGCCAGCAGTAAAAGACTAGCGGGCCCTTACGAGCAGTACTTC.

The rearrangement uses TRBV18 and TRBJ2-2; 8 bases match TRBD1. Germline V gene sequence: CDR1 KGHSH, CDR2 LQKENI. The CDR3 contains 19 residues. Germline trimming cut 0 bases from V and 5 bases from J; bases unmatched to any gene: 14. CDR3 coding DNA: TGTGCCAGCTCACCACCGTATACAGGGGGAAGCTTCGGGACCGGGGAGCTGTTTTTT. Translation gives CASSPPYTGGSFGTGELFF.

As concerns this clonotype: One end of the junction varies from germline; a read error may be responsible. The gene calls are TRBV7-7 and TRBJ2-4, with 11 bases aligning to TRBD2. The CDR3 covers 19 residues. Germline CDR1 SSHAT, CDR2 FNYEAQ (reference sequence). DNA of the CDR3: TGTGCTAGCAGCTTACTCCCTAGCGGGAGGATATACGCCAAAAACATTCAGTACTTC. Translating it yields CASSLLPSGRIYAKNIQYF.

The chain is built from TRBV12-3 or TRBV12-4 and TRBJ2-3, with 8 bases matching TRBD2. The J segment lost 2 bases and the V segment lost 7 bases, leaving 8 bases of the junction unmatched. CDR3 length equals 15 residues. CDR3 residues: CASTPASGYTDTQYF. The DNA of the CDR3 is TGTGCCAGCACTCCGGCTAGCGGGTACACAGATACGCAGTATTTT.

CDR3 protein: CASSFAGSATDTQYF. CDR3 DNA: TGTGCCAGCAGTTTCGCGGGGTCAGCCACAGATACGCAGTATTTT. The V and J genes are TRBV12-3 or TRBV12-4 and TRBJ2-3, with D tentatively TRBD2 (6 bases). V was cut by 3 bases and J by 2 bases, with 12 bases left in between. This CDR3 region has 15 residues.

This rearrangement joins TRBV12-3 or TRBV12-4 to TRBJ2-1, with 9 positions matching TRBD2. The CDR3 runs to 15 residues. V trimming: 7 bases; J trimming: 9 bases; junction bases outside the gene matches: 13. CDR3 protein: CASTRPGGRAGEQFF. Written as DNA, the CDR3 is TGTGCCAGCACCCGACCGGGCGGGAGGGCCGGTGAGCAGTTCTTC.

J is TRBJ2-7 and V is TRBV7-2; 8 bases match TRBD1. The V gene end was trimmed by 5 bases and the J gene end by 7 bases; junction bases not matched to a gene: 10. This CDR3 is built from 14 residues. Germline V gene data show CDR1 as SGHTA and CDR2 as FQGNSA. CDR3 nucleotide sequence: TGTGCCAGCAGCCAAAGACAGGGGTTGGAGGAGCAGTACTTC. Protein product: CASSQRQGLEEQYF.

The rearrangement joins TRBV7-9 to TRBJ2-3; unclear D gene. Between the trimmed V and J ends, which lost 5 bases and 3 bases, there was a span of 12 bases. CDR1 and CDR2 (germline): SEHNR, FQNEAQ (reference sequence). The CDR3 length is 14 residues. CDR3 coding DNA: TGTGCCAGCAGCGACACCGGCAGGACAGATACGCAGTATTTT. This codes for CASSDTGRTDTQYF.

This clonotype was found once. This rearrangement joins TRBV2 to TRBJ1-2, with 11 bases lining up with TRBD1. Germline CDR1 is SNHLY and CDR2 is FYNNEI. Germline trimming cut 7 bases from V and 3 bases from J; bases unmatched to any gene: 4. The CDR3 is 14 amino acids. The CDR3, as DNA: TGTGCCAGCAACGGACAGGGGGCCGACTATGGCTACACCTTC. It codes for CASNGQGADYGYTF.

The chain carries TRBV7-9 and TRBJ2-7; TRBD1 aligns across 10 bases. Germline assignment: CDR1 SEHNR and CDR2 FQNEAQ (reference sequence). The CDR3 is made up of 14 amino acids. V was pared by 4 bases and J by 5 bases, with 5 bases of the junction left unmatched. As DNA, the CDR3 is TGTGCCAGCAGCTGGGTCGGGACAGGGGACGAGCAGTACTTC. Encoded protein: CASSWVGTGDEQYF.

V and J are TRBV9 and TRBJ1-1; D is ambiguous. Germline lookup yields CDR1 SGDLS and CDR2 YYNGEE. V was cut by 0 bases and J by 3 bases, with 9 bases left in between. The CDR3 runs to 14 residues. CDR3 coding DNA: TGTGCCAGCAGCGTAGATGGGGATCACACTGAAGCTTTCTTT. Translating it yields CASSVDGDHTEAFF. Full variable domain (remainder filled in from reference TRBV9 and TRBJ1-1): DSGVTQTPKHLITATGQRVTLRCSPRSGDLSVYWYQQSLDQGLQFLIQYYNGEERAKGNILERFSAQQFPDLHSELNLSSLELGDSALYFCASSVDGDHTEAFFGQGTRLTVV.

V is TRBV24-1 and J is TRBJ2-1; tentative D call: TRBD2 (6 bases). The CDR3 consists of 17 residues. Germline V CDR1 and CDR2: KGHDR, SFDVKD. The ends were cut back, 3 bases at V and 7 bases at J, with 21 bases in the middle. In nucleotides, the CDR3 is TGTGCCACCAGTGATCAGAAGGGAGGTGGGTTAGCTAATGAGCAGTTCTTC. Its protein product is CATSDQKGGGLANEQFF.

The V gene is TRBV7-9, the J gene TRBJ2-2; 9 positions agree with TRBD1. Germline loops: CDR1 SEHNR, CDR2 FQNEAQ (reference sequence). The CDR3 spans 17 residues. V was pared by 3 bases and J by 4 bases, with 9 bases of the junction left unmatched. CDR3 coding DNA: TGTGCCAGCAGCTTCGGCACAGGGGGCTTGGGCACCGGGGAGCTGTTTTTT. Translating it yields CASSFGTGGLGTGELFF.

This chain joins TRBV5-1 and TRBJ2-3; D is uncertain. Germline lookup yields CDR1 SGHRS and CDR2 YFSETQ. This CDR3 is built from 14 residues. V was pared by 4 bases and J by 0 bases, with 9 bases between. This chain's CDR3 is CASSDIPSTDTQYF. The CDR3 DNA reads as TGCGCCAGCAGCGACATCCCTAGCACAGATACGCAGTATTTT. Using reference TRBV5-1 and TRBJ2-3 for the parts outside the CDR3, the full variable domain is KAGVTQTPRYLIKTRGQQVTLSCSPISGHRSVSWYQQTPGQGLQFLFEYFSETQRNKGNFPGRFSGRQFSNSRSEMNVSTLELGDSALYLCASSDIPSTDTQYFGPGTRLTVL.

CDR3 residues: CSARDFLQLGDQPQHF. For the CDR3, the DNA is TGCAGTGCTAGAGATTTCCTCCAGTTAGGGGATCAGCCCCAGCATTTT. V usage is TRBV20-1 and J usage is TRBJ1-5; tentative D call: TRBD1 (5 bases). This CDR3 region has 16 residues. Germline lookup yields CDR1 DFQATT and CDR2 SNEGSKA (reference sequence). Trimming pared 0 bases from V and 5 bases from J, leaving 17 bases between.

The chain combines TRBV11-2 with TRBJ2-5; 11 nucleotides align to TRBD2. The germline CDR1 and CDR2 sequences are SGHAT and FQNNGV. The CDR3 extends over 15 amino acids. The V and J ends lost 5 bases and 5 bases, in that order; junction bases with no gene match: 7. CDR3 coding DNA: TGTGCCAGCAGCCTTACTAGCGGGAGAGGGGAGACCCAGTACTTC. Translated: CASSLTSGRGETQYF.